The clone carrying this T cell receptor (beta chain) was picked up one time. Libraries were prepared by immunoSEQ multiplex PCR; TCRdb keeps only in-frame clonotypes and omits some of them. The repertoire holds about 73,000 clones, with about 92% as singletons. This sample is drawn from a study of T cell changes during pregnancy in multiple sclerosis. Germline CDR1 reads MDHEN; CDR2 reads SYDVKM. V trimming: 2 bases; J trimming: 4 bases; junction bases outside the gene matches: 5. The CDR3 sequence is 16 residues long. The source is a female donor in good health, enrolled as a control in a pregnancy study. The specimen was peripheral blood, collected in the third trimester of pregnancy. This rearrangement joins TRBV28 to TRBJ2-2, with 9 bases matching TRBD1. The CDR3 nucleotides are TGTGCCAGCAGTTTAGGGGGGACAGGGAGCACCGGGGAGCTGTTTTTT. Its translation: CASSLGGTGSTGELFF.